The 2 T cell receptor beta chains below come from one sample, sequenced in a study of low-dose radiotherapy and immunotherapy resistance in tumors. TRAV and TRBV primers primed cDNA for both TCRalpha and TCRbeta. The authors amplified TCRs for 20 to 25 PCR cycles with a constant-region primer and a V-primer adapter. A single record per CDR3 protein comes from TCRdb applying MiXCR to the reads. The profile shows around 100,000 distinct CDR3 sequences, 20% of them singletons. Specified time point: after trial treatment. The sample's treatment: LDRT plus nivolumab, ipilimumab, low-dose cyclophosphamide and aspirin (RACIN trial). Sample: PBMCs, taken after low-dose radiotherapy plus immunotherapy. Receptor source: a male donor with prostate cancer.

The chain has TRBV18 and TRBJ2-3, with 7 bases aligning to TRBD1. Germline assignment: CDR1 KGHSH and CDR2 LQKENI. The J segment lost 5 bases and the V segment lost 4 bases, leaving 3 bases of the junction unmatched. The CDR3 totals 13 residues. The CDR3 region has the DNA TGTGCCAGCTCACTCCGGGACAGAGATACGCAGTATTTT. Translating gives CASSLRDRDTQYF.

The chain joins TRBV9 to TRBJ1-1; TRBD1 might be the D (5 bases). The V end was cut by 4 bases, the J end by 0 bases, with 13 bases between. This CDR3 is built from 15 residues. In germline, CDR1 is SGDLS, CDR2 YYNGEE. The CDR3 nucleotides read TGTGCCAGCAGCATAGAGGGGTCAGTGAACACTGAAGCTTTCTTT. Translating gives CASSIEGSVNTEAFF.